These T cell receptor beta chains were read from a single sample in a study of T-cell reconstitution after alpha-beta-depleted transplantation in children. TCRdb reanalysed the PCR reads using MiXCR and keeps one entry per CDR3 protein. The repertoire holds a few hundred thousand distinct CDR3 sequences, with roughly 27% as singletons. The sample was PBMCs, taken before TCRalphabeta/CD19-depleted stem cell transplant. All receptors come from a boy in the first two years of life with Wiskott-Aldrich syndrome, due to receive a stem cell transplant. CDR3s include the opening cysteine and the closing phenylalanine or tryptophan. D genes are given only for firm matches. Size is omitted from some rows. Given values are once, few, many or a class for expanded clones.

few	TRBV2	TRBJ2-3	-	TGTGCCAGCAGTGAGGCGCGCCGGGCAGATACGCAGTATTTT	CASSEARRADTQYF
few	TRBV5-1	TRBJ2-5	-	TGCGCCAGCAGCTTTGGGGGAGTCGAAGAGACCCAGTACTTC	CASSFGGVEETQYF
-	TRBV29-1	TRBJ1-1	TRBD1	TGCAGCGTCGTTCACAGGGGGCCTCAGAACACTGAAGCTTTCTTT	CSVVHRGPQNTEAFF
-	TRBV14	TRBJ2-2	TRBD2	TGTGCCAGCAGCCAAGATTTACTGTCAGGCGGGAGTGGAACCGGGGAGCTGTTTTTT	CASSQDLLSGGSGTGELFF
few	TRBV5-1	TRBJ2-2	TRBD2	TGCGCGACTCGTAGCGGGGATAGGAACGGGGAGCTGTTTTTT	CATRSGDRNGELFF
few	TRBV12-3/TRBV12-4	TRBJ2-1	-	TGTGCCAGCAGTTTGAGCAGGGGAACTTTAGAGAGGTTCTTC	CASSLSRGTLERFF
-	TRBV10-3	TRBJ1-3	-	TGTGCCATCAGTGAGTCCAGACAGCTCTATTTGTCTAACACCATATATTTT	CAISESRQLYLSNTIYF
few	TRBV24-1	TRBJ2-1	-	TGTGCCACCAGTGATGGGGGTAGCGGAGGCGTTTACAATGAGCAGTTCTTC	CATSDGGSGGVYNEQFF
few	TRBV29-1	TRBJ2-1	TRBD2	TGCAGCGCCTTAAGTAGCGGGAGACGCAATGAGCAGTTCTTC	CSALSSGRRNEQFF
-	TRBV2	TRBJ2-7	TRBD1	TGTGCCAGTCAGAACAGGGGGTTGAACGAGCAGTACTTC	CASQNRGLNEQYF
-	TRBV5-1	TRBJ2-7	TRBD2	TGCGCCAGCAGCCTACCAAAAGACGCTAGCGGGACTTCCGAGCAGTACTTC	CASSLPKDASGTSEQYF
-	TRBV2	TRBJ2-5	-	TGTGCCAGCAGTGAATCCAGGGGCGAGACCCAGTACTTC	CASSESRGETQYF
-	TRBV4-1	TRBJ2-5	-	TGCGCCAGCAGCCAAGAAGGTCGGGTCCCCGAGACCCAGTACTTC	CASSQEGRVPETQYF
few	TRBV28	TRBJ2-4	-	TGTGCCAGCAGTCCTCAGATCGGTGGAAACATTCAGTACTTC	CASSPQIGGNIQYF
few	TRBV12-3/TRBV12-4	TRBJ1-5	-	TGTGCCAGCAGTTTTGGGGGACCCCAGCATTTT	CASSFGGPQHF
once	TRBV15	TRBJ2-1	-	TGTGCCACCAGCAGAGGGCGGGTGCTGGACTACAATGAGCAGTTCTTC	CATSRGRVLDYNEQFF
few	TRBV14	TRBJ2-3	-	TGTGCCAGCAGCCATAAAGGGGCAGATACGCAGTATTTT	CASSHKGADTQYF
few	TRBV29-1	TRBJ2-5	-	TGCAGCGTTGAGCCACTACTCCAAGAGACCCAGTACTTC	CSVEPLLQETQYF
-	TRBV5-6	TRBJ1-4	-	TGTGCCAGCAGTACCGACAGCGACGACCATGCAACTAATGAAAAACTGTTTTTT	CASSTDSDDHATNEKLFF
-	TRBV12-3/TRBV12-4	TRBJ2-5	-	TGTGCCAGCAGTGCAGACAGGCGGGAGACCCAGTACTTC	CASSADRRETQYF
-	TRBV4-1	TRBJ2-4	TRBD1	TGCGCCAGCAGCCAAGCGAGGGGGCTAGACGGAAACATTCAGTACTTC	CASSQARGLDGNIQYF
once	TRBV20-1	TRBJ2-7	TRBD2	TGCAGTGCTTGGACTAGCGGGACTTCACACTACGAGCAGTACTTC	CSAWTSGTSHYEQYF
few	TRBV6-5	TRBJ2-3	-	TGTGCCAGCAGTTATTTCCCTGGAGGAGATACGCAGTATTTT	CASSYFPGGDTQYF
few	TRBV4-1	TRBJ1-1	-	TGCGCCAGCAGCCCGGACTTAGGGCTCACTGAAGCTTTCTTT	CASSPDLGLTEAFF
-	TRBV5-1	TRBJ2-2	-	TGCGCCAGCAGCATATTCACCGGGGAGCTGTTTTTT	CASSIFTGELFF
-	TRBV15	TRBJ2-1	TRBD2	TGTGCCACCAGCAGAGGCGGGAGGGGTTTAGGTGAGCAGTTCTTC	CATSRGGRGLGEQFF
-	TRBV9	TRBJ2-1	TRBD2	TGTGCCAGCAGCGCAGGACTAGCGGGAGTGGGCTACAATGAGCAGTTCTTC	CASSAGLAGVGYNEQFF
-	TRBV5-1	TRBJ1-5	-	TGCGCCAGCAGCGTTGCGGGGGCAAGCAATCAGCCCCAGCATTTT	CASSVAGASNQPQHF
-	TRBV27	TRBJ2-7	TRBD2	TGTGCCAGCAGGCCTAGCGGTCGAGCCTACGAGCAGTACTTC	CASRPSGRAYEQYF
-	TRBV5-1	TRBJ1-1	TRBD1	TGCGCCAGCCGAGAGGGGGCGAGGACTGAAGCTTTCTTT	CASREGARTEAFF
-	TRBV5-1	TRBJ1-2	-	TGCGCCAGCAGCCCCCAAGTTGGGCCGATCCCGAACTATGGCTACACCTTC	CASSPQVGPIPNYGYTF
-	TRBV20-1	TRBJ2-3	-	TGCAGTGCTAGAGCGAGCACAGATACGCAGTATTTT	CSARASTDTQYF
few	TRBV29-1	TRBJ1-2	-	TGCAGCGCAATCGGGGCCGTGGGCTACACCTTC	CSAIGAVGYTF
few	TRBV9	TRBJ2-7	TRBD2	TGTGCCAGCAGCGTAGGCGGGAGTGCCTCCGAGCAGTACTTC	CASSVGGSASEQYF
-	TRBV5-1	TRBJ1-1	TRBD1	TGCGCCAGCAGCTTGGTATTGGACAGGGGGAGCCGAGCTTTCTTT	CASSLVLDRGSRAFF
-	TRBV5-1	TRBJ1-1	TRBD1	TGCGCCAGCAGCTTGGTGGACAGGGTGGGCACTGAAGCTTTCTTT	CASSLVDRVGTEAFF
few	TRBV29-1	TRBJ2-5	-	TGCAGCGTTAACAGGGATCTGGAGACCCAGTACTTC	CSVNRDLETQYF
-	TRBV28	TRBJ2-7	-	TGTGCCAGCATGGAGATAGGGGTCGGATACGAGCAGTACTTC	CASMEIGVGYEQYF
-	TRBV27	TRBJ1-4	-	TGTGCCAGCAGTTTCAAACAGGGAGGAGAAAAACTGTTTTTT	CASSFKQGGEKLFF
few	TRBV10-3	TRBJ1-6	-	TGTGCCATCAGTGAAGAGGAGGGGAGGAGTTCACCCCTCCACTTT	CAISEEEGRSSPLHF
few	TRBV9	TRBJ2-1	TRBD1	TGTGCCAGCAGCGGGGGTGGGACAGGGCTTTACAATGAGCAGTTCTTC	CASSGGGTGLYNEQFF
-	TRBV20-1	TRBJ2-1	TRBD2	TGCAGTGCCCCCCCCCTAGCGGGGGAATACAATGAGCAGTTCTTC	CSAPPLAGEYNEQFF
-	TRBV20-1	TRBJ2-1	-	TGCAGTGCTAGAGCCCCAGGGTTGGCTAGCGAAAACAATGAGCAGTTCTTC	CSARAPGLASENNEQFF
-	TRBV10-3	TRBJ2-1	-	TGTGCCATCAGGCAGGGGTACTCCTACAATGAGCAGTTCTTC	CAIRQGYSYNEQFF
-	TRBV2	TRBJ2-2	-	TGTGCCAGCAGTGGGACCTACGCGAACACCGGGGAGCTGTTTTTT	CASSGTYANTGELFF
-	TRBV6-5	TRBJ1-4	-	TGTGCCAGCAGTTACTGGGGGAGAGAGGAAAAACTGTTTTTT	CASSYWGREEKLFF
-	TRBV6-1	TRBJ2-3	TRBD2	TGTGCCAGCATTGAGACTAGCGGGAGGGGCACAGATACGCAGTATTTT	CASIETSGRGTDTQYF
-	TRBV14	TRBJ2-7	-	TGTGCCAGCAGCCGATGGACGTACGAGCAGTACTTC	CASSRWTYEQYF
-	TRBV27	TRBJ1-4	TRBD1	TGTGCCAGCAGTTTAAGGGGGCGAACTAATGAAAAACTGTTTTTT	CASSLRGRTNEKLFF
-	TRBV20-1	TRBJ2-5	-	TGCAGTGCTAGAGTGGGAACCAAGAGTTTGACCCAGTACTTC	CSARVGTKSLTQYF
few	TRBV29-1	TRBJ2-3	TRBD2	TGCAGCGTTGTAACTAGCGGGAGTTGGATAGATACGCAGTATTTT	CSVVTSGSWIDTQYF
-	TRBV12-3/TRBV12-4	TRBJ2-2	-	TGTGCCAGCAAGGCCGACGGGGACACCGGGGAGCTGTTTTTT	CASKADGDTGELFF
-	TRBV20-1	TRBJ2-1	-	TGCAGTGCTAGAGACTTAGTCGGGGCTAGCTACAATGAGCAGTTCTTC	CSARDLVGASYNEQFF
-	TRBV20-1	TRBJ2-7	TRBD1	TGCAGTGCTGAGAGGACAGGGAGCTCCTACGAGCAGTACTTC	CSAERTGSSYEQYF
many	TRBV20-1	TRBJ1-4	TRBD1	TGCAGTGCTAGAGAGATACAGGGGTTTAATGAAAAACTGTTTTTT	CSAREIQGFNEKLFF
few	TRBV28	TRBJ2-7	TRBD1	TGTGCCAGCAGACCCCGGGACAGGTTTTACGAGCAGTACTTC	CASRPRDRFYEQYF